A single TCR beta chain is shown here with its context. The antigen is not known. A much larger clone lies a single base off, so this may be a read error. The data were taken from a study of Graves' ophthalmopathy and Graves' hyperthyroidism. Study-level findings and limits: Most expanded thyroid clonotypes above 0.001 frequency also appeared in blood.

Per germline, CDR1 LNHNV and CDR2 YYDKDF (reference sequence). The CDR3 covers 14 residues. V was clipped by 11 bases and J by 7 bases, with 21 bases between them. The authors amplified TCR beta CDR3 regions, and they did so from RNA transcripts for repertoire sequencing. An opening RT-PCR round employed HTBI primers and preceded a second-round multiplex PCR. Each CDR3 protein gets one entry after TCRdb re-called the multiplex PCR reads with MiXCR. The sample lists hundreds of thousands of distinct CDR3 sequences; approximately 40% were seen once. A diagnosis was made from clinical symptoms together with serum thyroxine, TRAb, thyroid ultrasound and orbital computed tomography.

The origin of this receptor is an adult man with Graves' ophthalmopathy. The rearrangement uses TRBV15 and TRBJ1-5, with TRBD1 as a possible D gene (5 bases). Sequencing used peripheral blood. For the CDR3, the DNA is TGTGCCGCCACGCCCGAGGGGATTGGACAGCCCCAGCATTTT. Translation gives CAATPEGIGQPQHF. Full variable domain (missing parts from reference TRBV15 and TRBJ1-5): DAMVIQNPRYQVTQFGKPVTLSCSQTLNHNVMYWYQQKSSQAPKLLFHYYDKDFNNEADTPDNFQSRRPNTSFCFLDIRSPGLGDTAMYLCAATPEGIGQPQHFGDGTRLSIL.